This T cell receptor (beta chain) came from a study of cytomegalovirus exposure and HLA in healthy donors. PCR primers comprised 60 Vbeta and 13 Jbeta primers. Sequencing was performed with immunoSEQ multiplex PCR; in TCRdb, only in-frame clones are kept and a portion is missing. The table includes 210,000 or so clones, just under 85% detected once. Study-level findings and limits: A classifier reportedly called cytomegalovirus status with high sensitivity and specificity. An analysis that was carried out later associated 16,000 or so TCR beta sequences with HLA alleles at 0.05 false discovery rate.

Germline CDR1 SGDLS, CDR2 YYNGEE. This CDR3 comprises 15 residues. Germline trimming cut 2 bases from V and 3 bases from J; bases unmatched to any gene: 2. Each donor's status was that of a healthy bone marrow donor. About this clone itself: Its antigen is not identified.

The receptor comes from a woman aged 40 to 49 in good health and CMV-seronegative. The genes are TRBV9 and TRBJ1-2; 12 positions agree with TRBD1. Sample: PBMCs. The chain's CDR3 is CASSVGTGGDYGYTF. The CDR3 DNA reads TGTGCCAGCAGCGTCGGGACAGGGGGCGACTATGGCTACACCTTC.